One and the same sample provided the 7 T cell receptor beta chains below, sequenced in a study of shared clonotypes between healthy human individuals (dated by TCRdb to the early 2020s). For the CD8 naive samples, CD45RO-negative cells were positively selected for CCR7, yielding a CD45RA+CCR7+ population from which TemRA cells were excluded. The library came from the immunoSEQ multiplex PCR assay. Here the immuneACCESS table is served through TCRdb, limited to in-frame sequences with V and J called. Missing clones are a known gap in these copies; in checked studies unresolved V genes cover under half, and the rest lacks a known reason. The sample table contains fewer than 1 million clones; only one count was recorded for about 96% of them. About 0.22% of the sample is in the top ten clones. Material: naive CD8+ T cells sorted from blood. The sample's cell subset or site label is to be understood as: CD45RA+CCR7+. The receptors originated from a man in his thirties or forties in good health.

The chain employs TRBV9 and TRBJ2-2, with D perhaps being TRBD1 or TRBD2 (8 bases each). CDR3 size: 22 residues. V lost 4 bases and J lost 3, with 34 bases in between. Germline V CDR1 and CDR2: SGDLS, YYNGEE. As DNA, the CDR3 is TGTGCCAGCAGCCACCTCGCCGGACAGGGCCCCCAGCGGGAGAAGTACACCGGGGAGCTGTTTTTT. It yields the protein CASSHLAGQGPQREKYTGELFF.

The chain carries TRBV7-9 and TRBJ2-7, with D unresolved. There are 14 residues in the CDR3. Looked up from germline, CDR1 is SEHNR and CDR2 is FQNEAQ (reference sequence). Trimming pared 5 bases from V and 9 bases from J, leaving 20 bases between. The CDR3 DNA reads as TGTGCCAGCAGCCCACAGTCAGGTTTCTTAAGGCAGTACTTC. Its translation: CASSPQSGFLRQYF.

V gene TRBV11-2 combines with J gene TRBJ1-3; D remains unclear. The V end was cut by 2 bases, the J end by 2 bases, with 7 bases between. In germline, CDR1 is SGHAT, CDR2 FQNNGV. CDR3 length equals 14 residues. The CDR3 reads CASSLTTTGNTIYF. The CDR3 DNA reads as TGTGCCAGCAGCTTAACGACAACTGGAAACACCATATATTTT.

The rearrangement links TRBV5-4 to TRBJ2-5; perhaps TRBD1 as D (6 bases). CDR3 size: 15 residues. The germline gives CDR1 SGHNT, CDR2 YYREEE (reference sequence). V lost 4 bases, J lost 1 base, and 14 bases lay in between. The CDR3 bases are TGTGCCAGCAGCCTAAATACAGGGCTCCAAGAGACCCAGTACTTC. This gives the protein CASSLNTGLQETQYF.

V gene TRBV27 combines with J gene TRBJ2-1; the D is unclear. The V end lost 5 bases, the J end lost 4 bases, and 12 bases lay between the germline ends. The CDR3 length is 14 residues. From germline, CDR1 is MNHEY and CDR2 SMNVEV (reference sequence). The CDR3 nucleotides read TGTGCCAGCAGTCCCCCGACCAGATACAATGAGCAGTTCTTC. Residues: CASSPPTRYNEQFF.

This clone was counted a few times. Distinct nucleotide sequences in the sample also encode this CDR3. This CDR3 reads CASSYSTGGTGELFF. The CDR3 DNA sequence: TGTGCCAGCAGTTACTCGACAGGGGGAACCGGGGAGCTGTTTTTT. This chain connects TRBV6-5 to TRBJ2-2, with TRBD1 identical over 9 bases. The CDR3 length is 15 residues. The J segment lost 5 bases and the V segment lost 0 bases, leaving 1 base of the junction unmatched. The germline CDR1 and CDR2 sequences are MNHEY and SVGAGI.

V gene TRBV5-5 combines with J gene TRBJ2-1, with D possibly TRBD2 on 5 matching bases. Germline V CDR1 and CDR2: SGHKS, YYEKEE (reference sequence). CDR3 length equals 14 residues. Trimming removed 4 bases at V and 8 bases at J, with 16 bases between. The CDR3, as DNA: TGTGCCAGCAGCCCGGAGGCTAGCTCGGATGAGCAGTTCTTC. Encoded protein: CASSPEASSDEQFF.